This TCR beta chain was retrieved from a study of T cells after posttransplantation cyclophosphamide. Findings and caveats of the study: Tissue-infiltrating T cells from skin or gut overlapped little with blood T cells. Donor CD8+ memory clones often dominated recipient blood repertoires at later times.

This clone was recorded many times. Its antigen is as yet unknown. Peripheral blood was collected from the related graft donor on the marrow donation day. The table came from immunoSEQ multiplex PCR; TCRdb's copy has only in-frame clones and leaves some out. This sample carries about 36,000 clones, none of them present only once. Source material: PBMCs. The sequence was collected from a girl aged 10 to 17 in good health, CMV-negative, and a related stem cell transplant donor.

DNA of the CDR3: TGTGCCAGAAGCTGGGGGGGACCCCGAGGCCTCCACGAGCAGTACTTC. Amino acids: CARSWGGPRGLHEQYF. The chain carries TRBV5-3 and TRBJ2-7, with TRBD2 matching over 7 bases. TRBV5-3 is given ORF status, its function remaining uncertain. Unmatched junction bases numbered 14, after V lost 3 bases and J lost 5 bases. The CDR3 totals 16 residues.